The clone carrying this T cell receptor (beta chain) occurred many times. As it was prepared, the TCRbeta library received unique molecular identifiers. Each CDR3 protein is one row after TCRdb ran MiXCR on the PCR reads. The table has 420,000 or so distinct CDR3 sequences, 9.5% to 13% seen once. The data originate from a study of T-cell reconstitution after alpha-beta-depleted transplantation in children. This material consisted of PBMCs from the stem cell graft donor, taken from the stem cell graft. The receptor's source is a human donor who donated a stem cell graft to a child with acute myeloid leukemia.

The CDR3 reads CAIRVAGNEQFF. Here the CDR3 DNA reads TGTGCCATCAGGGTAGCGGGAAACGAGCAGTTCTTC. The chain joins TRBV10-3 to TRBJ2-1; TRBD2 matches at 8 bases. Per germline, CDR1 ENHRY and CDR2 SYGVKD. J was trimmed by 10 bases and V by 6 bases; bases with no gene match: 5. This CDR3 contains 12 residues.